This T cell receptor (beta chain) originates from a study of human T cells and chemical hapten exposure. Study background: Diphenylcyclopropenone, dosed weekly to the scalp, was given to patients throughout the approximately 25-week study. Patch testing was performed with 0.01% DPC on the upper back, with reading at 6 days. Whole-study results and caveats: Expanded TCRs formed significantly more large CDR3 similarity clusters than controls.

The sample's time point: patch test 3, about 24 weeks after DPC sensitization. The treatment was: therapeutic diphenylcyclopropenone sensitization with weekly scalp DPC. This clonotype was counted ten times or more. The target antigen is unknown. Library preparation tagged each individual cDNA molecule with a unique molecular identifier. In TCRdb, the RACE reads were re-called with MiXCR into one record per CDR3 protein. The sample consists of under 200,000 distinct CDR3 sequences, about 30% of them appearing once. The germline V gene has CDR1 DFQATT and CDR2 SNEGSKA (reference sequence). Trimming cost V 3 bases and J 3 bases, with 5 bases left between them. CDR3 size: 11 residues.

J is TRBJ2-5 and V is TRBV20-1; no reliable D call. This specimen consisted of whole blood, obtained in connection with sensitization to the hapten diphenylcyclopropenone (DPC). The sequence derives from a woman under 30 with alopecia areata. Some clones in this sample may be carry-over from other donors' samples. The CDR3 sequence: CSASREETQYF. CDR3 bases: TGCAGTGCTAGTAGGGAAGAGACCCAGTACTTC.